The source of this T cell receptor beta chain is a study of PD-L1 blockade in urothelial cancer. In the study overall: About 90% of the 29 patients were males with bladder-origin urothelial cancer.

The repertoire was sequenced with immunoSEQ multiplex PCR; TCRdb's copy has only in-frame clones and lacks some. Of 25,000 to 35,000 clones in the sample, over 80% were seen once. The CDR3 has 18 amino acids. The V gene's germline CDR1 is SEHNR and CDR2 FQNEAQ (reference sequence). Trimming cost V 5 bases and J 6 bases; bases outside gene matches: 13. This chain joins TRBV7-9 and TRBJ2-2; 12 nucleotides agree with TRBD2. The origin of this receptor is a man aged 50 or older with urothelial cancer. This sample comprised PBMCs, obtained around atezolizumab (anti-PD-L1) treatment. CDR3 loop: CASSRATSGSGGAGELFF. Written as DNA, the CDR3 is TGTGCCAGCAGCCGGGCGACTAGCGGGAGCGGGGGAGCCGGGGAGCTGTTTTTT. The complete variable domain, with remaining parts taken from reference TRBV7-9 and TRBJ2-2, reads DTGVSQNPRHKITKRGQNVTFRCDPISEHNRLYWYRQTLGQGPEFLTYFQNEAQLEKSRLLSDRFSAERPKGSFSTLEIQRTEQGDSAMYLCASSRATSGSGGAGELFFGEGSRLTVL.